Following are 26 T cell receptor beta chains from one sample sequenced in a study of OX40 agonist ivuxolimab in advanced cancers. Assay: immunoSEQ multiplex PCR; the TCRdb copy retains only in-frame clones and omits some. The repertoire holds roughly 25,000 clones, approximately 81% seen once, with around 32% in the top ten. Sequenced material: CD4+ or CD8+ T cells sorted from blood, taken in a trial of the OX40 agonist ivuxolimab. Receptor source: an adult with an advanced solid tumor such as melanoma, head and neck, liver or kidney cancer.

The chain joins TRBV6-5 to TRBJ2-3, with a weak D call TRBD2 (6 bases). CDR1 and CDR2 (germline): MNHEY, SVGAGI. The CDR3 length is 15 residues. V shed 6 bases and J shed 5 bases, with 18 bases lying between them. Here the CDR3 reads CASSNPSDPLDTQYF. The DNA for the CDR3 is TGTGCCAGCAGCAACCCTAGCGATCCCCTAGATACGCAGTATTTT.

J is TRBJ2-5 and V is TRBV7-9; D not certain. The CDR3 contains 13 residues. Germline CDR1 reads SEHNR; CDR2 reads FQNEAQ (reference sequence). V dropped 5 bases and J dropped 2 bases, with 9 bases sitting between them. DNA of the CDR3: TGTGCCAGCAGCCCAGGATGGCAAGAGACCCAGTACTTC. It translates to CASSPGWQETQYF.

The rearrangement joins TRBV29-1 to TRBJ1-1; D remains ambiguous. The CDR3 is 16 amino acids. Trimming cost V 3 bases and J 3 bases, with 20 bases left between them. The germline CDR1 and CDR2 sequences are SQVTM and ANQGSEA. CDR3 nucleotides: TGCAGCGTTGAGAAGGGATCGGCAGAATGGGACACTGAAGCTTTCTTT. Protein sequence: CSVEKGSAEWDTEAFF.

This chain connects TRBV4-1 to TRBJ2-5; tentatively, D is TRBD1 or TRBD2 (6 bases each). The germline gives CDR1 MGHRA, CDR2 YSYEKL. V was shortened by 1 base and J by 4 bases, with 19 bases between the two germline ends. The CDR3 covers 17 residues. The CDR3 DNA sequence: TGCGCCAGCAGCCAAGGGTTAGTCTCGGGGGCGTCAGAGACCCAGTACTTC. Its translation: CASSQGLVSGASETQYF.

The CDR3 loop is CASSPDRYGTEAFF. The CDR3, as DNA: TGTGCCAGCAGTCCAGACCGTTATGGGACTGAAGCTTTCTTT. The chain combines TRBV28 with TRBJ1-1; no clear D. Looked up from germline, CDR1 is MDHEN and CDR2 is SYDVKM. The CDR3 runs to 14 residues. Trimming took off 5 bases at V and 5 bases at J, with 15 bases between the two ends. Full variable domain (rest looked up from reference TRBV28 and TRBJ1-1): DVKVTQSSRYLVKRTGEKVFLECVQDMDHENMFWYRQDPGLGLRLIYFSYDVKMKEKGDIPEGYSVSREKKERFSLILESASTNQTSMYLCASSPDRYGTEAFFGQGTRLTVV.

The gene calls are TRBV5-1 and TRBJ1-1, with TRBD1 as a possible D gene (6 bases). V shed 0 bases and J shed 5 bases, with 14 bases lying between them. Germline CDR1 reads SGHRS; CDR2 reads YFSETQ. The CDR3 length is 15 residues. CDR3 loop: CASSLALGARTEAFF. The CDR3 DNA sequence: TGCGCCAGCAGCTTGGCTTTGGGGGCGAGGACTGAAGCTTTCTTT.

The rearrangement joins TRBV7-9 to TRBJ2-3; D might be TRBD2 (6 bases). Germline loops: CDR1 SEHNR, CDR2 FQNEAQ (reference sequence). The V and J ends lost 3 bases and 1 base respectively, with 17 bases between them. There are 17 residues in the CDR3. The CDR3 loop is CASSLGGAGPRTDTQYF. DNA for the CDR3: TGTGCCAGCAGCTTGGGGGGTGCGGGACCACGCACAGATACGCAGTATTTT.

The V call is TRBV7-9, the J call TRBJ1-1, with D perhaps TRBD1 (5 bases). The germline gives CDR1 SEHNR, CDR2 FQNEAQ (reference sequence). The V gene lost 8 bases and the J gene lost 3 bases, with 22 bases spanning the gap. This CDR3 has 16 amino acids. In DNA form, the CDR3 reads TGTGCCAGCCAAAATTGGAGGGGTCCGGAGGACACTGAAGCTTTCTTT. Translating it yields CASQNWRGPEDTEAFF. Based on the CDR3 plus reference TRBV7-9 and TRBJ1-1, the full variable domain is DTGVSQNPRHKITKRGQNVTFRCDPISEHNRLYWYRQTLGQGPEFLTYFQNEAQLEKSRLLSDRFSAERPKGSFSTLEIQRTEQGDSAMYLCASQNWRGPEDTEAFFGQGTRLTVV.

This clone came up a few times. The chain joins TRBV29-1 to TRBJ1-2, with a possible D match to TRBD1 (5 bases). The V gene lost 7 bases and the J gene lost 3 bases, with 9 bases spanning the gap. The CDR3 is made up of 11 amino acids. CDR1 SQVTM and CDR2 ANQGSEA come from the germline V gene. The CDR3 loop is CSDWGYYGYTF. For the CDR3, the DNA is TGCAGCGACTGGGGGTACTATGGCTACACCTTC.

The CDR3 spells CASSALRSGVGNSPLHF. The DNA of the CDR3 is TGTGCCAGCAGCGCATTACGATCGGGAGTCGGTAATTCACCCCTCCACTTT. This chain joins TRBV11-2 and TRBJ1-6; the D is unclear. The CDR3 length is 17 residues. Trimming removed 5 bases from V and 6 bases from J, with 20 bases in between. CDR1 is SGHAT, CDR2 FQNNGV, per germline. The full variable domain, with the rest looked up from reference TRBV11-2 and TRBJ1-6, is EAGVAQSPRYKIIEKRQSVAFWCNPISGHATLYWYQQILGQGPKLLIQFQNNGVVDDSQLPKDRFSAERLKGVDSTLKIQPAKLEDSAVYLCASSALRSGVGNSPLHFGNGTRLTVT.

The J gene is TRBJ2-5, the V gene TRBV9, with D possibly being TRBD2 (5 bases). Germline V gene lookup returns CDR1 SGDLS and CDR2 YYNGEE. V lost 4 bases to trimming and J lost 5 bases, with 15 bases between them. The CDR3 runs to 14 residues. CDR3 bases: TGTGCCAGCAGCCCCCGAGCTAGCAGGGAGACCCAGTACTTC. Encoded protein: CASSPRASRETQYF.

The chain uses TRBV2 and TRBJ2-5, with a tentative D call TRBD2 (6 bases). The CDR3 loop spans 14 amino acids. From germline, CDR1 is SNHLY and CDR2 FYNNEI. The V end was cut by 7 bases, the J end by 3 bases, with 15 bases between. The CDR3 nucleotides read TGTGCCAGCAAGGAGGCGGGGTATGAAGAGACCCAGTACTTC. Residues: CASKEAGYEETQYF.

The CDR3 bases are TGTGCCAGCAGCCAAGGACAGGGAAGGACAACTAATGAAAAACTGTTTTTT. Translating gives CASSQGQGRTTNEKLFF. The chain combines TRBV5-4 with TRBJ1-4, with TRBD1 identical over 8 bases. CDR1 is SGHNT, CDR2 YYREEE, per germline (reference sequence). The length of the CDR3 is 17 residues. V lost 4 bases to trimming and J lost 0 bases; unmatched junction nucleotides: 8. The variable domain in full, completed from reference TRBV5-4 and TRBJ1-4, reads ETGVTQSPTHLIKTRGQQVTLRCSSQSGHNTVSWYQQALGQGPQFIFQYYREEENGRGNFPPRFSGLQFPNYSSELNVNALELDDSALYLCASSQGQGRTTNEKLFFGSGTQLSVL.

The chain has TRBV5-6 and TRBJ2-1; D may be TRBD2 (5 bases). Germline assignment: CDR1 SGHDT and CDR2 YYEEEE. This CDR3 has 16 amino acids. The V end lost 4 bases, the J end lost 6 bases, and 20 bases lay between the germline ends. The CDR3 loop reads CASSPRAVLILNEQFF. In nucleotides, the CDR3 is TGTGCCAGCAGCCCGCGGGCAGTACTAATACTCAATGAGCAGTTCTTC.

The J gene is TRBJ2-1, the V gene TRBV28; 7 nucleotides match TRBD1. Unmatched junction bases numbered 11, after V lost 6 bases and J lost 3 bases. The length of the CDR3 is 16 residues. Germline V CDR1 and CDR2: MDHEN, SYDVKM. The CDR3 region has the DNA TGTGCCAGCAGATTAGGGTCCGGGACAGACTACAATGAGCAGTTCTTC. It is translated as CASRLGSGTDYNEQFF.

This chain uses TRBV9 with TRBJ2-7; 10 nucleotides align to TRBD2. The germline V gene encodes CDR1 SGDLS and CDR2 YYNGEE. The CDR3 has 15 residues. The V and J ends lost 2 bases and 5 bases, in that order; junction bases with no gene match: 7. Here the CDR3 reads CASSVSGTSVHEQYF. CDR3 in DNA: TGTGCCAGCAGCGTGTCCGGGACTAGCGTTCACGAGCAGTACTTC.

This clone was seen a handful of times. V and J are TRBV7-3 and TRBJ1-3; no firm D call. The germline V gene has CDR1 SGHTA and CDR2 FQGTGA. This CDR3 comprises 15 residues. V was shortened by 1 base and J by 4 bases, with 11 bases between the two germline ends. The CDR3 nucleotides read TGTGCCAGCAGCTTAAGTGGAGCTTCGGGAAACACCATATATTTT. This gives the protein CASSLSGASGNTIYF.

J is TRBJ2-5 and V is TRBV16; maybe TRBD2 (5 bases). V shed 3 bases and J shed 4 bases, with 9 bases lying between them. The V gene's germline CDR1 is KGHSY and CDR2 FQNENV. The CDR3 is 13 amino acids. The CDR3 reads CASSQDEGETQYF. CDR3 bases: TGTGCCAGCAGCCAGGACGAGGGAGAGACCCAGTACTTC.

This chain links TRBV5-6 with TRBJ2-3; TRBD2 is a possible D gene (5 bases). Germline V CDR1 and CDR2: SGHDT, YYEEEE. V was cut by 4 bases and J by 0 bases, with 12 bases left in between. The CDR3 length is 15 residues. This CDR3 is CASSRGQVSTDTQYF. The CDR3 DNA follows: TGTGCCAGCAGCCGCGGGCAGGTGAGCACAGATACGCAGTATTTT.

J is TRBJ2-5 and V is TRBV9; TRBD2 aligns across 11 bases. From germline, CDR1 is SGDLS and CDR2 YYNGEE. J lost 4 bases, V lost 2 bases, and 4 bases had no gene match. The CDR3 is 15 residues long. CDR3 sequence reads: CASSVDSGGVETQYF. The DNA for the CDR3 is TGTGCCAGCAGCGTGGATAGCGGGGGGGTAGAGACCCAGTACTTC.

V gene TRBV4-1 combines with J gene TRBJ2-2; D uncertain. The germline CDR1 and CDR2 sequences are MGHRA and YSYEKL. V lost 3 bases, J lost 0 bases, and 8 bases lay in between. The CDR3 loop spans 15 amino acids. DNA for the CDR3: TGCGCCAGCAGCCACGGAACCGCGAACACCGGGGAGCTGTTTTTT. Translated: CASSHGTANTGELFF.

CDR3 sequence reads: CASSVPLGQTDTGELFF. CDR3 bases: TGTGCCAGCAGCGTACCACTAGGACAGACAGACACCGGGGAGCTGTTTTTT. This chain links TRBV7-6 with TRBJ2-2; tentatively, D is TRBD1 (6 bases). Germline V lookup: CDR1 SGHVS, CDR2 FNYEAQ. Trimming took 5 bases from V and 3 from J, leaving 19 bases between them. The CDR3 runs 17 residues.

The chain joins TRBV6-5 to TRBJ1-6; D not certain. V gave up 7 bases and J gave up 0 bases, with 10 bases separating them. The CDR3 spans 15 residues. Germline assignment: CDR1 MNHEY and CDR2 SVGAGI. This CDR3 is CASTSPSSYNSPLHF. CDR3 in DNA: TGTGCCAGCACCTCTCCGAGCTCCTATAATTCACCCCTCCACTTT.

J is TRBJ1-2 and V is TRBV5-1; D remains ambiguous. CDR3 length: 12 amino acids. Trimming took off 5 bases at V and 6 bases at J, with 11 bases between the two ends. The germline gives CDR1 SGHRS, CDR2 YFSETQ. CDR3 sequence: CASRKYPDGYTF. The CDR3, as DNA: TGCGCCAGCAGAAAATACCCTGATGGCTACACCTTC.

The genes are TRBV7-3 and TRBJ2-3; perhaps TRBD1 as D (6 bases). V shed 5 bases and J shed 1 base, with 13 bases lying between them. The length of the CDR3 is 15 residues. Germline V CDR1 and CDR2: SGHTA, FQGTGA. DNA for the CDR3: TGTGCCAGCAGCACCGCAGGGGCCGGCACAGATACGCAGTATTTT. Translated, it gives CASSTAGAGTDTQYF.

The chain couples TRBV11-3 to TRBJ2-2; 10 nucleotides agree with TRBD1. This CDR3 has 16 residues. V shed 3 bases, J shed 6 bases, and the junction held 7 bases outside the gene matches. Germline V gene lookup returns CDR1 SGHNT and CDR2 YENEEA. CDR3 region: CASSFRDRGVAGELFF. The CDR3, as DNA: TGTGCCAGCAGCTTCCGGGACAGGGGAGTGGCCGGGGAGCTGTTTTTT.